The clone carrying this T cell receptor (beta chain) was detected a few times. Its specificity is not known. The data are from a study of response to subunit inactivated influenza vaccine. Each CDR3 protein gets one entry after TCRdb re-called the RT-PCR reads with MiXCR. The repertoire holds roughly 700,000 distinct CDR3 sequences, with approximately 15% as singletons. Trimming took 6 bases from V and 2 from J, leaving 11 bases between them. CDR1 and CDR2 from the germline V gene are SQVTM and ANQGSEA. The CDR3 covers 13 residues. Study-wide points: The authors proposed limited new T cell recruitment per seasonal influenza vaccination.

Sequencing was performed on PBMCs from blood, taken 14 to 15 days before vaccination. This chain joins TRBV29-1 and TRBJ1-3, with D hard to call. The origin of this receptor is a man in his forties or fifties who received an inactivated influenza vaccine. CDR3 sequence: CSVVQQTGNTIYF. In DNA form, the CDR3 reads TGCAGCGTAGTACAGCAGACTGGAAACACCATATATTTT.